Listed here are 29 T cell receptor beta chains from one sample, sequenced in a study of glioma-infiltrating T cells. Amplification of TCR alpha and beta CDR3 regions from RNA used iRepertoire nested multiplex PCR. TCRdb reprocessed the multiplex PCR reads via MiXCR and lists one record per CDR3 protein. Seen here are about 180,000 distinct CDR3 sequences, under 55% observed once, and the top ten hold roughly 5.2%. Sequenced sample: glioma tissue, nonneoplastic brain tissue, or PBMCs (not recorded which). The receptors originated from a human donor with low-grade glioma or glioblastoma, undergoing nonglioma brain surgery, or in good health (not recorded which).

The table lists this clonotype with a count of one. A much larger clonotype is one base distant, so this may be a read error. The chain carries TRBV7-9 and TRBJ1-3; D gene unclear. The germline V gene has CDR1 SEHNR and CDR2 FQNEAQ (reference sequence). There are 14 residues in the CDR3. Deletions cut 2 bases from V and 8 bases from J, with 13 bases between. CDR3 DNA sequence: TGTGCCAGCAGCTTAACGAAAGGCTGGGACACCATATATTTT. Translation: CASSLTKGWDTIYF.

This clonotype occurred many times. The chain is built from TRBV27 and TRBJ2-7, with TRBD2 matching over 8 bases. Germline values: CDR1 MNHEY, CDR2 SMNVEV (reference sequence). The CDR3 loop spans 14 amino acids. V was pared by 6 bases and J by 1 base, with 5 bases of the junction left unmatched. The CDR3 is CASSSIAGSYEQYF. CDR3 coding DNA: TGTGCCAGCAGCTCGATAGCGGGGTCCTACGAGCAGTACTTC.

Of note for this clonotype: Mismatch with germline at one junction end may stem from a read error. The chain combines TRBV27 with TRBJ1-1; D not resolved. The CDR3 covers 13 residues. Germline lookup yields CDR1 MNHEY and CDR2 SMNVEV (reference sequence). CDR3 protein: CASSPGQTNEALF. In DNA, the CDR3 is TGTGCCAGCAGTCCCGGGCAAACCAATGAAGCTTTGTTT.

The chain is built from TRBV5-1 and TRBJ1-5, with D tentatively TRBD1 (6 bases). The length of the CDR3 is 15 residues. V was shortened by 5 bases and J by 0 bases, with 12 bases between the two germline ends. The germline V gene has CDR1 SGHRS and CDR2 YFSETQ. CDR3 loop: CASRTDSYSNQPQHF. CDR3 coding DNA: TGCGCCAGCAGAACGGACAGTTATAGCAATCAGCCCCAGCATTTT.

This clonotype was found many times. This sequence joins TRBV19 and TRBJ1-5, with unresolved D. The V and J ends lost 5 bases and 5 bases respectively, with 13 bases between them. The CDR3 runs 14 residues. The germline V gene encodes CDR1 LNHDA and CDR2 SQIVND (reference sequence). The CDR3 coding sequence is TGTGCCAGTAGTTTAAGTGGAAGAGATCAGCCCCAGCATTTT. Its protein is CASSLSGRDQPQHF.

A word on this clonotype: A junction end diverges from the germline sequence, so it may reflect a read error. The rearrangement joins TRBV28 to TRBJ2-3; 8 bases are shared with TRBD2. The CDR3 contains 15 residues. Germline V lookup: CDR1 MDHEN, CDR2 SYDVKM. CDR3 region: CASGWGLVNQDTKYF. Here the CDR3 DNA reads TGTGCCAGCGGATGGGGACTAGTGAACCAAGATACGAAGTATTTT.

CDR3 in DNA: TGTGCCATTCCTGACAGGCTCCGACTAGTGGGTTACGAGCAGTACTTC. Encoded protein: CAIPDRLRLVGYEQYF. The chain combines TRBV3-1 with TRBJ2-7; D possibly matches TRBD1 or TRBD2 (6 bases each). V was pared by 10 bases and J by 4 bases, with 26 bases between. Germline CDR1 LGHDT, CDR2 YNNKEL (reference sequence). The CDR3 consists of 16 residues.

About this clonotype itself: A read error may explain this, as a much larger clone is one base away. The V call is TRBV20-1, the J call TRBJ2-3, with D hard to call. The J call may not be correct, given that the DNA end is closer to TRBJ1-5. Germline V gene data show CDR1 as DFQATT and CDR2 as SNEGSKA (reference sequence). The CDR3 is 11 residues long. Here the CDR3 reads CSAERRDTQHF. In DNA form, the CDR3 reads TGCAGTGCCGAACGAAGGGATACGCAGCATTTT.

This clonotype has at least ten counts. One base away lies a much larger clone, so this may be a sequencing read error. The CDR3 DNA reads as TGCAGTGCTAATACAGGGTTGGAGGAGCTCCAGCATTTT. Translation gives CSANTGLEELQHF. This chain connects TRBV20-1 to TRBJ1-5; TRBD1 is a possible D gene (6 bases). The CDR3 length is 13 residues. V was trimmed by 4 bases and J by 12 bases, leaving 19 bases between them. CDR1 and CDR2 from the germline V gene are DFQATT and SNEGSKA (reference sequence).

This clonotype was seen many times. This sequence joins TRBV27 and TRBJ1-2, with D perhaps matching TRBD1 (6 bases). CDR1 and CDR2 from the germline V gene are MNHEY and SMNVEV (reference sequence). This CDR3 spans 15 amino acids. V gave up 6 bases and J gave up 3 bases, with 17 bases separating them. CDR3 in amino acids: CASSRQDRVDYGYTF. CDR3 DNA: TGTGCCAGCAGCCGACAGGACCGGGTGGACTATGGCTACACCTTC.

This rearrangement joins TRBV7-2 to TRBJ2-7; a weak D match, TRBD2 (6 bases). V lost 0 bases to trimming and J lost 5 bases, with 11 bases between them. Germline V gives CDR1 SGHTA, CDR2 FQGNSA. The CDR3 consists of 14 residues. CDR3 sequence (DNA): TGTGCCAGCAGCTTAGCGATTAGCGGAGACGAGCAGTACTTC. Protein: CASSLAISGDEQYF.

The chain links TRBV7-2 to TRBJ2-7, with D unresolved. This CDR3 comprises 12 residues. V was pared by 4 bases and J by 3 bases, with 7 bases between. Germline CDR1 and CDR2: SGHTA and FQGNSA. CDR3 protein: CASSSESYEQYF. CDR3 nucleotide sequence: TGTGCCAGCAGCTCTGAGAGCTACGAGCAGTACTTC.

On this clonotype itself: A much larger clone differs by one base, so this may be a read error. V is TRBV28 and J is TRBJ1-5; tentatively, D is TRBD1 (5 bases). The CDR3 extends over 15 amino acids. CDR1 is MDHEN, CDR2 SYDVKM, per germline. The V gene lost 6 bases and the J gene lost 1 base, with 13 bases spanning the gap. The CDR3 DNA follows: TGTGCCAGCAGCCGACAGCCTCTCAGCAATCAGCCCCAGCATTTT. It yields the protein CASSRQPLSNQPQHF.

A word on this clonotype: A read error may be the cause here, since a much bigger clone is one base away. The V gene is TRBV7-2, the J gene TRBJ1-2; TRBD1 agrees at 7 bases. This CDR3 is 15 amino acids long. V lost 6 bases to trimming and J lost 4 bases; unmatched junction nucleotides: 11. Germline V gives CDR1 SGHTA, CDR2 FQGNSA. CDR3 sequence (DNA): TGTGCCAGCAGGCCACCAACAGGGGTTCTCTATGGCTACACCTTC. Translation: CASRPPTGVLYGYTF.

This clonotype was recorded at least ten times. The V gene is TRBV20-1, the J gene TRBJ2-1, with TRBD2 as a possible D gene (6 bases). The CDR3 consists of 14 residues. Trimming took off 5 bases at V and 3 bases at J, with 14 bases between the two ends. Germline loops: CDR1 DFQATT, CDR2 SNEGSKA (reference sequence). This chain's CDR3 is CSAATSTLYNEQFF. As DNA, the CDR3 is TGCAGTGCTGCCACTAGCACCCTCTACAATGAGCAGTTCTTC.

This clonotype has more than one count but fewer than ten. The CDR3 region is CASSIWGTGVQPQHF. For the CDR3, the DNA is TGTGCCAGTAGTATTTGGGGGACAGGGGTTCAGCCCCAGCATTTT. The chain combines TRBV19 with TRBJ1-5; 10 bases are shared with TRBD1. Losses at the gene ends were 3 bases for V and 6 bases for J; bases not matched to a gene: 5. Germline assignment: CDR1 LNHDA and CDR2 SQIVND (reference sequence). This CDR3 has 15 residues.

A word on this clonotype: This may arise from a read error, as a much more abundant clone is one base away. The V and J genes are TRBV20-1 and TRBJ2-5, with TRBD1 matching over 8 bases. Per the germline V gene, CDR1 is DFQATT and CDR2 is SNEGSKA (reference sequence). The CDR3 is 14 amino acids. This chain's CDR3 is CSAPTRQGRETKYF. CDR3 sequence (DNA): TGCAGTGCCCCGACCCGACAGGGGCGAGAGACCAAGTACTTC.

This clonotype has a count of ten or more. V gene TRBV20-1 combines with J gene TRBJ2-7, with 7 bases aligning to TRBD1. The trim removed 3 bases at V and 6 bases at J, leaving 5 bases unmatched. Germline assignment: CDR1 DFQATT and CDR2 SNEGSKA (reference sequence). The CDR3 length is 12 residues. The CDR3 region has the DNA TGCAGTGCTAGGACAGGGTTTGGCGAGCAGTACTTC. Translation gives CSARTGFGEQYF.

V and J are TRBV3-1 and TRBJ1-6; possible D gene TRBD1, 5 bases. Germline assignment: CDR1 LGHDT and CDR2 YNNKEL (reference sequence). This CDR3 spans 13 amino acids. The V gene lost 8 bases and the J gene lost 12 bases, with 17 bases spanning the gap. CDR3 DNA: TGTGCCAGCGAAGACAGCAATAATCAACCCCTCCACTTT. Protein product: CASEDSNNQPLHF.

V usage is TRBV2 and J usage is TRBJ2-6; D is uncertain. The CDR3 is 13 residues long. Germline V gene sequence: CDR1 SNHLY, CDR2 FYNNEI. V lost 8 bases and J 4 bases, leaving 9 bases between the germline ends. This CDR3 is CASVRPGANVLTF. The CDR3 DNA reads as TGTGCCAGCGTGCGGCCCGGGGCCAACGTCCTGACTTTC.

CDR3 residues: CASSLQTQYF. Here the CDR3 DNA reads TGTGCCAGCAGCTTGCAGACCCAGTACTTC. This rearrangement joins TRBV7-2 to TRBJ2-5; D not resolved. CDR1 is SGHTA, CDR2 FQGNSA, per germline. V was shortened by 3 bases and J by 6 bases, with 2 bases between the two germline ends. The CDR3 sequence is 10 residues long.

Of note for this clonotype: Possible read error: a much larger clone is one base away. The V call is TRBV3-1, the J call TRBJ1-1; no reliable D call. This CDR3 comprises 10 residues. The V gene's germline CDR1 is LGHDT and CDR2 YNNKEL (reference sequence). The CDR3 sequence is CASSHASIVF. CDR3 DNA: TGTGCCAGCAGCCACGCTTCGATAGTCTTT.

A single count supports this clonotype. The gene calls are TRBV28 and TRBJ2-7, with D tentatively TRBD1 or TRBD2 (5 bases each). Trimming removed 8 bases at V and 5 bases at J, with 16 bases between. The CDR3 loop spans 13 amino acids. Germline loops: CDR1 MDHEN, CDR2 SYDVKM. CDR3 amino acids: CASLRYQGHEQYF. The CDR3 DNA sequence: TGTGCCAGCCTCCGGTACCAGGGACACGAGCAGTACTTC.

This clonotype was seen many times. This chain uses TRBV20-1 with TRBJ2-1; 10 positions match TRBD2. Germline V gene lookup returns CDR1 DFQATT and CDR2 SNEGSKA (reference sequence). Trimming cost V 2 bases and J 4 bases; bases outside gene matches: 8. This CDR3 is 16 amino acids long. The CDR3 loop is CSARNPTSGTYNEQFF. CDR3 bases: TGCAGTGCTAGAAACCCAACTAGCGGGACGTACAATGAGCAGTTCTTC.

This clonotype was detected ten times or more. J is TRBJ1-1 and V is TRBV20-1, with D possibly being TRBD1 (6 bases). The V gene lost 3 bases and the J gene lost 5 bases, with 19 bases spanning the gap. Looked up from germline, CDR1 is DFQATT and CDR2 is SNEGSKA (reference sequence). CDR3 length: 15 residues. The chain's CDR3 is CSASRQGRYGTEAFF. In DNA form, the CDR3 reads TGCAGTGCTAGTCGGCAGGGGCGGTACGGGACTGAAGCTTTCTTT.

Comments on this clonotype: A junction end diverges from the germline sequence, so it may reflect a read error. This chain joins TRBV5-1 and TRBJ2-6, with 10 bases identical to TRBD1. This CDR3 region has 18 residues. Per germline, CDR1 SGHRS and CDR2 YFSETQ. CDR3 nucleotide sequence: TGCCCCAGCAGCTTCAGACAGGGGGCAATGGATGGGGCCAACGTCCTGACTTTC. The encoded protein is CPSSFRQGAMDGANVLTF.

The genes are TRBV29-1 and TRBJ2-3; weak D call: TRBD1 (5 bases). Germline-derived CDR1 and CDR2 are SQVTM and ANQGSEA. The CDR3 runs to 15 residues. Trimming pared 8 bases from V and 0 bases from J, leaving 18 bases between. Here the CDR3 DNA reads TGCAGCACTCGACAGACACAAACTAGCACAGATACGCAGTATTTT. Protein: CSTRQTQTSTDTQYF.

This clonotype was counted only a few times. The rearrangement joins TRBV12-3 or TRBV12-4 to TRBJ2-2; unclear D gene. CDR3 size: 14 residues. Trimming pared 2 bases from V and 1 base from J, leaving 5 bases between. The CDR3 nucleotides are TGTGCCAGCAGTTTAACACAGAACACCGGGGAGCTGTTTTTT. Amino acids: CASSLTQNTGELFF.

This clonotype came up a few times. V and J are TRBV5-1 and TRBJ1-4; 9 positions match TRBD1. The V and J ends lost 4 bases and 6 bases, in that order; junction bases with no gene match: 10. Germline CDR1 SGHRS, CDR2 YFSETQ. CDR3 size: 16 residues. The CDR3 DNA follows: TGCGCCAGCAGCATAAACTCCGGGACAGGGCATGAAAAACTGTTTTTT. Encoded protein: CASSINSGTGHEKLFF.